The source of this TCR beta chain is a study of response to subunit inactivated influenza vaccine. Concerning this clonotype: Its antigen remains unknown.

Findings of the study overall: That few new T cells are recruited by each seasonal influenza vaccination was the authors' suggestion.

Using its own MiXCR run on the RT-PCR reads, TCRdb lists one record per CDR3 protein. The sample contains 400,000 to 550,000 distinct CDR3 sequences, about 25% of which appear only once. This TCR was sampled from a man aged 50 or older who received an inactivated influenza vaccine. The input for sequencing was CD4+ T cells sorted from PBMCs, taken roughly 5 days after vaccination.

The CDR3 nucleotides are TGTGCCAGCAACAAAAATGGACTAGCGGGAGGTTCGTTCTACAATGAGCAGTTCTTC. It is translated as CASNKNGLAGGSFYNEQFF. The V and J genes are TRBV28 and TRBJ2-1, with 14 bases lining up with TRBD2. This CDR3 comprises 19 residues. Germline trimming cut 7 bases from V and 3 bases from J; bases unmatched to any gene: 14. Germline values: CDR1 MDHEN, CDR2 SYDVKM.